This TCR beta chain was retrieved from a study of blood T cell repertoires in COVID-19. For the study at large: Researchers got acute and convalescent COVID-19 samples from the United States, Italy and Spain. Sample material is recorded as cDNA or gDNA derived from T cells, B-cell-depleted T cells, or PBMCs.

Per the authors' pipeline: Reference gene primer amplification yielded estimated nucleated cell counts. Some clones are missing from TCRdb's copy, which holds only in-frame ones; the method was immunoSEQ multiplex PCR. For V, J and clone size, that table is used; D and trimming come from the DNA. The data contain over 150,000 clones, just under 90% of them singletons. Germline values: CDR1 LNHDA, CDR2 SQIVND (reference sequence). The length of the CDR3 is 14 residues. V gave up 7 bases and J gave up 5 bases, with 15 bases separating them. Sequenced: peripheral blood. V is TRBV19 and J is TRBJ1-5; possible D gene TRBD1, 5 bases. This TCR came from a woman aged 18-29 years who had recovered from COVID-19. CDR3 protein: CASTLRQGHQPQHF. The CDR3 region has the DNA TGTGCCAGTACCCTGCGGCAGGGTCATCAGCCCCAGCATTTT.